The entry that follows covers one T cell receptor beta chain sequence. Its specificity is not known. The study separated CD4+ cells into CD45RA+ naive and CD45RA-negative memory subsets. The data were taken from a study of shared clonotypes between healthy human individuals. Looking at the study overall: Donors, aged 18 to 49, were a couple of women and a few men. Study findings and constraints: Rarefaction demonstrated incomplete sorted-subset sequencing despite large depth. Naive subsets generally exceeded memory subsets in estimated richness.

Data came from immunoSEQ multiplex PCR; TCRdb stores just in-frame clones and leaves some out. The sample lists around 700,000 clones, less than 80% seen once, with approximately 1.8% in the top ten. The receptor was isolated from a woman in her thirties in good health. The sample consisted of memory CD4+ T cells sorted from blood. Described subset: CD45RA-negative fraction.

This chain's CDR3 is CASRRGGQKPYEQYF. For the CDR3, the DNA is TGTGCCAGCAGGAGGGGGGGACAGAAACCCTACGAGCAGTACTTC. The J gene is TRBJ2-7, the V gene TRBV11-2; D might be TRBD1 or TRBD2, each matching 7 bases. V shed 6 bases and J shed 2 bases, with 17 bases lying between them. The CDR3 loop spans 15 amino acids. CDR1 is SGHAT and CDR2 is FQNNGV in the germline V gene.